A single sample gave rise to the 14 T cell receptor beta chains below, sequenced in a study of cytomegalovirus exposure and HLA in healthy donors listed by TCRdb under 2017. The method was the immunoSEQ multiplex PCR assay. For the multiplex PCR, a mixture combining 60 forward primers for TCR Vbeta segments and 13 reverse primers for TCR Jbeta segments was used. The clones in this table, taken by TCRdb from immuneACCESS, are in-frame only. Not every clone is retained; where verified, under half of the shortfall comes from an unresolved V gene, and the cause of the rest is unknown. A total of 150,000 to 200,000 clones appear in this sample, more than 70% of them only once. More than 4% of the sample lies in the top ten. Source material: PBMCs. Receptors were obtained from a male donor in good health and CMV-seronegative.

The rearrangement uses TRBV7-2 and TRBJ2-1; D is uncertain. Germline V lookup: CDR1 SGHTA, CDR2 FQGNSA. CDR3 length: 15 residues. Trimming left V 1 base short and J 5 bases short, with 12 bases between. CDR3 nucleotides: TGTGCCAGCAGCTTAGAAATACTCAGGAACAATGAGCAGTTCTTC. As protein: CASSLEILRNNEQFF.

This clone was seen a handful of times. The chain links TRBV29-1 to TRBJ2-3; perhaps TRBD2 as D (5 bases). CDR1 SQVTM and CDR2 ANQGSEA come from the germline V gene. V lost 4 bases to trimming and J lost 3 bases, with 14 bases between them. The CDR3 spans 14 residues. The CDR3 reads CSVGVSGSTDTQYF. Written as DNA, the CDR3 is TGCAGCGTTGGGGTCAGCGGCAGTACAGATACGCAGTATTTT.

J is TRBJ2-3 and V is TRBV21-1; TRBD1 reflects the table's D call only, with no check against the DNA. TRBV21-1 is labeled a pseudogene. This CDR3 is built from 16 residues. CDR3 residues: CASSKRPRGREDTQYF. CDR3 nucleotides: TGTGCCAGCAGCAAAAGGCCCAGGGGGCGGGAAGATACGCAGTATTTT.

This clone occurred once. The rearrangement joins TRBV6-1 to TRBJ1-3; D remains unclear. The CDR3 is 14 residues long. Deletions cut 7 bases from V and 4 bases from J, with 14 bases between. CDR1 is MNHNS and CDR2 is SASEGT in the germline V gene. The CDR3 sequence is CASIDGMRGNTIYF. The CDR3 DNA is TGTGCCAGCATCGACGGGATGAGAGGAAACACCATATATTTT.

In its sample, this clone was seen a few times. The chain couples TRBV11-2 to TRBJ2-2, with 10 bases identical to TRBD2. Looked up from germline, CDR1 is SGHAT and CDR2 is FQNNGV. Trimming at V came to 5 bases and at J to 3 bases, leaving 6 bases not matched to a gene. The CDR3 is 16 residues long. Written as DNA, the CDR3 is TGTGCCAGCAGCCCAGGGACTAGCGAGGACACCGGGGAGCTGTTTTTT. It yields the protein CASSPGTSEDTGELFF.

The genes are TRBV9 and TRBJ2-1, with 12 bases fitting TRBD2. From germline, CDR1 is SGDLS and CDR2 YYNGEE. The CDR3 totals 15 residues. The trim removed 3 bases at V and 6 bases at J, leaving 4 bases unmatched. DNA of the CDR3: TGTGCCAGCAGCGGGACTAGCGGGATGTCCAATGAGCAGTTCTTC. Protein: CASSGTSGMSNEQFF.

The chain carries TRBV5-4 and TRBJ2-3; D perhaps matches TRBD2 (6 bases). This CDR3 spans 13 amino acids. V lost 5 bases and J lost 4, with 11 bases in between. Germline CDR1 and CDR2: SGHNT and YYREEE (reference sequence). The CDR3 protein is CASRGGMPDTQYF. The CDR3, as DNA: TGTGCCAGCAGGGGGGGTATGCCAGATACGCAGTATTTT. The full variable domain, in which reference TRBV5-4 and TRBJ2-3 provide the parts outside the CDR3, is ETGVTQSPTHLIKTRGQQVTLRCSSQSGHNTVSWYQQALGQGPQFIFQYYREEENGRGNFPPRFSGLQFPNYSSELNVNALELDDSALYLCASRGGMPDTQYFGPGTRLTVL.

V gene TRBV19 combines with J gene TRBJ2-7, with D hard to call. The V gene's germline CDR1 is LNHDA and CDR2 SQIVND (reference sequence). V lost 3 bases, J lost 4 bases, and 13 bases lay in between. The CDR3 length is 14 residues. The CDR3 here is CASSISRISYEQYF. The CDR3 coding sequence is TGTGCCAGTAGTATCAGCAGGATATCGTACGAGCAGTACTTC.

V is TRBV7-6 and J is TRBJ2-7, with D maybe TRBD1 (6 bases). This CDR3 spans 14 amino acids. Germline-derived CDR1 and CDR2 are SGHVS and FNYEAQ. The V and J ends lost 1 base and 3 bases respectively, with 10 bases between them. CDR3 region: CASSLGTDYYEQYF. The DNA of the CDR3 is TGTGCCAGCAGCTTAGGGACAGATTACTACGAGCAGTACTTC.

Comments on this clone: Within the sample, other DNA sequences also encode this same CDR3. This rearrangement joins TRBV5-1 to TRBJ1-1; possible D gene TRBD1, 6 bases. The CDR3 runs 15 residues. The germline gives CDR1 SGHRS, CDR2 YFSETQ. Trimming left V 4 bases short and J 1 base short, with 14 bases between. CDR3 DNA sequence: TGCGCCAGCAGCCCTAGGGAGGGGGGGAACACTGAAGCTTTCTTT. It encodes CASSPREGGNTEAFF.

This chain connects TRBV18 to TRBJ2-3; 10 bases fit TRBD1. Germline lookup yields CDR1 KGHSH and CDR2 LQKENI. CDR3 size: 15 residues. Germline trimming cut 5 bases from V and 0 bases from J; bases unmatched to any gene: 2. The chain's CDR3 is CASSRGQGSTDTQYF. CDR3 nucleotides: TGTGCCAGCTCAAGGGGACAGGGGAGCACAGATACGCAGTATTTT. Based on the CDR3 plus reference TRBV18 and TRBJ2-3, the full variable domain is NAGVMQNPRHLVRRRGQEARLRCSPMKGHSHVYWYRQLPEEGLKFMVYLQKENIIDESGMPKERFSAEFPKEGPSILRIQQVVRGDSAAYFCASSRGQGSTDTQYFGPGTRLTVL.

The chain couples TRBV4-3 to TRBJ2-3; TRBD2 matches at 7 bases. Losses at the gene ends were 0 bases for V and 10 bases for J; bases not matched to a gene: 16. The CDR3 sequence is 17 residues long. The V gene's germline CDR1 is LGHNA and CDR2 YSLEER. CDR3 bases: TGCGCCAGCAGCCAAGACAGTAGGGGACCTGGGCTAGCGGCGCAGTATTTT. Amino acids: CASSQDSRGPGLAAQYF.

The V gene is TRBV6-5, the J gene TRBJ2-3, with D perhaps TRBD2 (7 bases). Germline values: CDR1 MNHEY, CDR2 SVGAGI. V shed 2 bases and J shed 4 bases, with 13 bases lying between them. The CDR3 extends over 15 amino acids. The CDR3 DNA reads as TGTGCCAGCAGTTACGGGGGCGGGAGCCCAGATACGCAGTATTTT. Protein: CASSYGGGSPDTQYF.

This clone was seen only a few times. The V call is TRBV5-4, the J call TRBJ1-4; D is ambiguous. The CDR3 is made up of 13 amino acids. V lost 4 bases, J lost 8 bases, and 12 bases lay in between. Germline V CDR1 and CDR2: SGHNT, YYREEE (reference sequence). This CDR3 reads CASSLTGEEKLFF. DNA for the CDR3: TGTGCCAGCAGCCTAACCGGGGAGGAAAAACTGTTTTTT.